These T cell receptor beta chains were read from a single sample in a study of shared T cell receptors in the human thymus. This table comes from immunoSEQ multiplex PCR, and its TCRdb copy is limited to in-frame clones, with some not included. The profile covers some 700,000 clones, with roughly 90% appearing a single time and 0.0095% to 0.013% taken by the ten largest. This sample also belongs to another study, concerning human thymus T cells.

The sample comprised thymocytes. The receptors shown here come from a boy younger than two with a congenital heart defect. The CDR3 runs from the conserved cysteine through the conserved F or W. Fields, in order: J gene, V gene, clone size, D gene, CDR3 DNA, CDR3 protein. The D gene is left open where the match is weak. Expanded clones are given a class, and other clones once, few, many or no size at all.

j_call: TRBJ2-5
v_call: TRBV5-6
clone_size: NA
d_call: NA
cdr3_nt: TGTGCCAGCAGTACCGGGTTCGGGCAAGAGACCCAGTACTTC
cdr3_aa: CASSTGFGQETQYF

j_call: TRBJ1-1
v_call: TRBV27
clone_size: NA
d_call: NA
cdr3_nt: TGTGCCAGCAGCCCCTTTGTGAACACTGAAGCTTTCTTT
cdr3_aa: CASSPFVNTEAFF

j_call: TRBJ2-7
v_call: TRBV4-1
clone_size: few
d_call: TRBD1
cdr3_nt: TGCGCCAGCAGCTCCCCGGGACAGGGGGACGAGCAGTACTTC
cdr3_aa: CASSSPGQGDEQYF

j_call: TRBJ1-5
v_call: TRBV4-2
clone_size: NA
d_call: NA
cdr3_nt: TGTGCCAGCAGCCAAGATTCGATTCGGGGAGAGAGCAATCAGCCCCAGCATTTT
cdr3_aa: CASSQDSIRGESNQPQHF

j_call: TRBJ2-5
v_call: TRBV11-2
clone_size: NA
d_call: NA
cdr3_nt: TGTGCCAGCAGCCCAACAGGGATGAGGGAGACCCAGTACTTC
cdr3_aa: CASSPTGMRETQYF

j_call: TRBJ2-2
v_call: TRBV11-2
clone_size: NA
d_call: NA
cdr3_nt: TGTGCCAGCAGCTCCACCCCGAGTACCGGGGAGCTGTTTTTT
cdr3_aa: CASSSTPSTGELFF

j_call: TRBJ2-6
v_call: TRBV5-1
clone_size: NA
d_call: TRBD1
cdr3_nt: TGCGCCAGCAGCCACGGGACAGAGAACTCTGGGGCCAACGTCCTGACTTTC
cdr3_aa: CASSHGTENSGANVLTF

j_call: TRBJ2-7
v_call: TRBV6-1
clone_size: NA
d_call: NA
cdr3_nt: TGTGCCAGCAGTGTCACGAGGGCTTTCCGCCTCACATCCTACGAGCAGTACTTC
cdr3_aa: CASSVTRAFRLTSYEQYF

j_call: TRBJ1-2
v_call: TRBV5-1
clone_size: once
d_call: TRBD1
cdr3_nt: TGCGCCAGCAGCCCCCGGGACAGGGGGCGCGGTGGCTACACCTTC
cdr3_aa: CASSPRDRGRGGYTF

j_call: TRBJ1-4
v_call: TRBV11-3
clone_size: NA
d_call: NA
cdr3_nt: TGTGCCAGCAGCCCTAGACGGTCAACCTCTAATGAAAAACTGTTTTTT
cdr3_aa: CASSPRRSTSNEKLFF

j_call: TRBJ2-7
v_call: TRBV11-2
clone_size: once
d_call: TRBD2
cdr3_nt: TGTGCCAGCAGCGCCACAGTAGCGGGCCCTTCCTACGAGCAGTACTTC
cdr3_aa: CASSATVAGPSYEQYF

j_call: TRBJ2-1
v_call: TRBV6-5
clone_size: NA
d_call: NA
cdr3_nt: TGTGCCAGCAGTTACTTCGGGGGTGGCAATGAGCAGTTCTTC
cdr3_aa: CASSYFGGGNEQFF

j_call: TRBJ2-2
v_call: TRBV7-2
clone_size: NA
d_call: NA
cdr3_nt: TGTGCCAGCAGCTTAGCGCACCCAGTTGGTGACACCGGGGAGCTGTTTTTT
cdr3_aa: CASSLAHPVGDTGELFF

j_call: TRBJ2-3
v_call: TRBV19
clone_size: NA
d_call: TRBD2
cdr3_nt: TGTGCCACTGCCCCCGGGACTACGACTCTCACAGATACGCAGTATTTT
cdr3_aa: CATAPGTTTLTDTQYF

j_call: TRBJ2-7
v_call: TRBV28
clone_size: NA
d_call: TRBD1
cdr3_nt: TGTGCCAGCAGTTTCTGGGACAGGCAGACCTACGAGCAGTACTTC
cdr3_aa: CASSFWDRQTYEQYF

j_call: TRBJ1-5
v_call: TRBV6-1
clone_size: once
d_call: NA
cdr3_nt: TGTGCCAGCAGAACAGGGAATCAGCCCCAGCATTTT
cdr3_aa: CASRTGNQPQHF

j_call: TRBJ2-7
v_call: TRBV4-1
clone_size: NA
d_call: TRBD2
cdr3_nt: TGCGCCAGCAGCCAAGATTATGGCGGGGGAGGCTACGAGCAGTACTTC
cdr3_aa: CASSQDYGGGGYEQYF

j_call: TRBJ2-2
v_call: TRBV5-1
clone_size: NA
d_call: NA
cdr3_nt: TGCGCCAGCACCCGACTAGCCGGGGAGCTGTTTTTT
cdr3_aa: CASTRLAGELFF

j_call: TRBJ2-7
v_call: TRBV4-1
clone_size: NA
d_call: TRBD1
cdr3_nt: TGCGCCAGCAGCCAAGACTGGACAGGGCCCTACGAGCAGTACTTC
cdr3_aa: CASSQDWTGPYEQYF

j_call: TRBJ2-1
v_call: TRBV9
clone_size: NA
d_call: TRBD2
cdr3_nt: TGTGCCAGCGGCCTGACTAGCGGGAGAAGGGGTGAGCAGTTCTTC
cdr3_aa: CASGLTSGRRGEQFF

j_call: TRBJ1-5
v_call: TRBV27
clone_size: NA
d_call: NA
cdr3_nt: TGTGCCAGCGGGCGTAGCAATCAGCCCCAGCATTTT
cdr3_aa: CASGRSNQPQHF

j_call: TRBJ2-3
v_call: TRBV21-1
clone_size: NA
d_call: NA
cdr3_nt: TGTGCCAGCAGCAAAGGGAGAGCGAGACCCACAGATACGCAGTATTTT
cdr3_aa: CASSKGRARPTDTQYF

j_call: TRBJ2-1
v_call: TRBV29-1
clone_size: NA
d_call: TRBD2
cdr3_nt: TGCAGCGTAGATTCTAGCGGGAGGGCCTACAATGAGCAGTTCTTC
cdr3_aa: CSVDSSGRAYNEQFF

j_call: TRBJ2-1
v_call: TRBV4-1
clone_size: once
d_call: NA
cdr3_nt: TGCGCCAGCAGCCAAAGTTCCCGTGGGCTGCCCTCCTACAATGAGCAGTTCTTC
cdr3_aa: CASSQSSRGLPSYNEQFF

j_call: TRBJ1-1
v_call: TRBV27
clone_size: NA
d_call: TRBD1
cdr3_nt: TGTGCCAGCAGGCCAGGGGGCAGGACTGAAGCTTTCTTT
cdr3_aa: CASRPGGRTEAFF

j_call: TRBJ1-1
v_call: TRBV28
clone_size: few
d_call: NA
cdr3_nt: TGTGCCAGCAGTGCACGACGGGAGATCATTGACACTGAAGCTTTCTTT
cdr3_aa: CASSARREIIDTEAFF

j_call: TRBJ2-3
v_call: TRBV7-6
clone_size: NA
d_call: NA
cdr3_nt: TGTGCCAGCAGCGGTCCCTACCCATTCCCATTAGATACGCAGTATTTT
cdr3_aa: CASSGPYPFPLDTQYF

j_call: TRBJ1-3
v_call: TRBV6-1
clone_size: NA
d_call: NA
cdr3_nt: TGTGCCAGCAGTGAACTCAGTGGAGAGGTCTCTGGAAACACCATATATTTT
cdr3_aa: CASSELSGEVSGNTIYF

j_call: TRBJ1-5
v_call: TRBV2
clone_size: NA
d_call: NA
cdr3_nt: TGTGCCAGCAGCAGGGAGGGAGGGAGCAATCAGCCCCAGCATTTT
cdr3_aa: CASSREGGSNQPQHF

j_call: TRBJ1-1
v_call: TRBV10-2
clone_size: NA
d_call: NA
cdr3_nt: TGCGCCAGCAGTGCCTGGCTGAACACTGAAGCTTTCTTT
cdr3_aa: CASSAWLNTEAFF

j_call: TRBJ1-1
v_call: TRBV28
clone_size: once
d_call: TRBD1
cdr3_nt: TGTGCCAGCAGTTTATGGGCCCGTGACAGGGGTGATGAAGCTTTCTTT
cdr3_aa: CASSLWARDRGDEAFF

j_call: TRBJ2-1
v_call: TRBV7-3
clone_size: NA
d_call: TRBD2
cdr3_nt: TGTGCCAGCAGAGGGGGGAGCGGGGGCCTGGATGAGCAGTTCTTC
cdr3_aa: CASRGGSGGLDEQFF

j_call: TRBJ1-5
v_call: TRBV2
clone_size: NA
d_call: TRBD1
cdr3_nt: TGTGCCAGCAGTGAAGCGGAAGGGACAGGGGATGTGGGCAATCAGCCCCAGCATTTT
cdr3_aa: CASSEAEGTGDVGNQPQHF

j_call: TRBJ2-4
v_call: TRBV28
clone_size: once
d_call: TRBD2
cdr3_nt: TGTGCCAGCAGACAACTCCTGACTAGCGGGATAGCCAAAAACATTCAGTACTTC
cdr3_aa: CASRQLLTSGIAKNIQYF

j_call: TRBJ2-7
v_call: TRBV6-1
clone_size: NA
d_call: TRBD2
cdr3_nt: TGTGCCAGCATAGGGACTAGCGGGAGTTCCTACGAGCAGTACTTC
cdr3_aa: CASIGTSGSSYEQYF

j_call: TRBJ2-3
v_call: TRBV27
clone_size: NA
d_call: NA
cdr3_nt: TGTGCCAGCAGTTTATGTCCGCAGGCCCCGGATACGCAGTATTTT
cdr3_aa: CASSLCPQAPDTQYF

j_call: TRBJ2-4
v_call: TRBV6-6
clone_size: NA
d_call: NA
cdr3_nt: TGTGCCAGCAACAGGGAAGCCCATGCCAAAAACATTCAGTACTTC
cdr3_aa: CASNREAHAKNIQYF

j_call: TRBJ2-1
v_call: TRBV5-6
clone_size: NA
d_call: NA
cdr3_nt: TGTGCCAGCAGCCCCTGGGGGGACAGACCCTACAATGAGCAGTTCTTC
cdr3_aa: CASSPWGDRPYNEQFF

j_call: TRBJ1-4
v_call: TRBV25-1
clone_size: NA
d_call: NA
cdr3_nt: TGTGCCAGCAGTGCTTTCTATGGGGCGAGAGAAAAACTGTTTTTT
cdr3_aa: CASSAFYGAREKLFF

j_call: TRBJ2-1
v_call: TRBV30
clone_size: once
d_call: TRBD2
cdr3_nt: TGTGCCTGGAGGAAACTAGCGCCATTAAGGGAGCAGTTCTTC
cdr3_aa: CAWRKLAPLREQFF

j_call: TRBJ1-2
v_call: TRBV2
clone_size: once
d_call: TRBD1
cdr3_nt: TGTGCCAGCAGTGACGGACAGGGTCTACTTATGGGCTACACCTTC
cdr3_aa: CASSDGQGLLMGYTF

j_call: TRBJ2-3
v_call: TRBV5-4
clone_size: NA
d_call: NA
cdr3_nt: TGTGCCAGCAGCCCCCCGTGGCGGGCCAGGTCACAAGATACGCAGTATTTT
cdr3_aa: CASSPPWRARSQDTQYF

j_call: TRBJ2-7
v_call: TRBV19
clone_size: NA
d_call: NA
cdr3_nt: TGTGCCAGTAGCAGAAGGGTCGAAAGACAGGGCGGGAACGGGGGATACTACGAGCAGTACTTC
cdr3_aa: CASSRRVERQGGNGGYYEQYF

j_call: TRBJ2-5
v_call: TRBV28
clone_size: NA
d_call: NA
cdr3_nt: TGTGCCAGCAGTTTCGGGTCGCCCAACCCCCTACAAGAGACCCAGTACTTC
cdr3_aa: CASSFGSPNPLQETQYF

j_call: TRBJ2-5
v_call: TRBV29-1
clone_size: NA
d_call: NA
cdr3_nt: TGCAGCGTTGAAGAGCCTAGGTTACGAGAGACCCAGTACTTC
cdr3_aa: CSVEEPRLRETQYF

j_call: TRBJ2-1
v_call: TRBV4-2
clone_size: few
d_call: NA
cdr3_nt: TGTGCCAGCAGCCAAGAGACTCAAGTCGCAGGAGGGCGATGGAATGAGCAGTTCTTC
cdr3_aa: CASSQETQVAGGRWNEQFF

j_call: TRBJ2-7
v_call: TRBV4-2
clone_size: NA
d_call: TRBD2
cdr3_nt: TGTGCCAGCAGCCCCTCAGGACTAGCGGTCTCCTACGAGCAGTACTTC
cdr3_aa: CASSPSGLAVSYEQYF

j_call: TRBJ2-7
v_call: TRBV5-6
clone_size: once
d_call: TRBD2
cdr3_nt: TGTGCCAGCAGCTCCGGGACTAGCGGGGGGAACATTTCCTACGAGCAGTACTTC
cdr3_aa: CASSSGTSGGNISYEQYF

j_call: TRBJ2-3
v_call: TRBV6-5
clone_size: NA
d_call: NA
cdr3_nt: TGTGCCAGCAGTTTGGACTATCTTAGCACAGATACGCAGTATTTT
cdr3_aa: CASSLDYLSTDTQYF

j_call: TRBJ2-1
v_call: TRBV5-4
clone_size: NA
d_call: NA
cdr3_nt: TGTGCCAGCAGCCCCGGGACAAAGGATGACAATGAGCAGTTCTTC
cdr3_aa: CASSPGTKDDNEQFF